The 4 T cell receptor beta chains presented below share a single source sample, sequenced in a study of Ad26.COV2.S vaccination and SARS-CoV-2 variants. Method: immunoSEQ multiplex PCR; TCRdb's copy keeps in-frame clones and lacks some. The repertoire has almost 400,000 clones, 75% to 90% of them found once; the top ten carry about 1.9%. Treatment: over 15 received Ad26.COV2.S at low or high dose, single or two shots; about 5 received placebo; per-sample allocation not given. All samples were drawn on day 63, counting from the first vaccine or placebo injection. This specimen consisted of peripheral blood, obtained in a trial of Ad26.COV2.S vaccine versus placebo. Receptors were obtained from a person between 18 and 65 years old who received the Ad26.COV2.S COVID-19 vaccine or a placebo.

V usage is TRBV5-4 and J usage is TRBJ2-5; maybe TRBD1 (6 bases). Trimming pared 7 bases from V and 2 bases from J, leaving 12 bases between. Germline values: CDR1 SGHNT, CDR2 YYREEE (reference sequence). The CDR3 is 13 amino acids. CDR3 sequence reads: CASLSDSQETQYF. The CDR3 DNA reads TGTGCCAGCCTTTCGGACAGTCAAGAGACCCAGTACTTC. Full variable domain (remainder filled in from reference TRBV5-4 and TRBJ2-5): ETGVTQSPTHLIKTRGQQVTLRCSSQSGHNTVSWYQQALGQGPQFIFQYYREEENGRGNFPPRFSGLQFPNYSSELNVNALELDDSALYLCASLSDSQETQYFGPGTRLLVL.

The chain couples TRBV6-5 to TRBJ2-1; unclear D gene. Germline assignment: CDR1 MNHEY and CDR2 SVGAGI. The V and J ends lost 1 base and 9 bases respectively, with 10 bases between them. The CDR3 extends over 13 amino acids. CDR3 in amino acids: CASSYLAYIEQFF. The CDR3 region has the DNA TGTGCCAGCAGTTACTTGGCCTATATTGAGCAGTTCTTC.

This clone appeared a single time. This rearrangement joins TRBV5-5 to TRBJ2-7, with D unresolved. Deletions cut 0 bases from V and 4 bases from J, with 14 bases between. The germline V gene encodes CDR1 SGHKS and CDR2 YYEKEE (reference sequence). The length of the CDR3 is 15 residues. CDR3 loop: CASSLDSAGGYEQYF. In DNA, the CDR3 is TGTGCCAGCAGCTTGGATAGTGCCGGTGGGTACGAGCAGTACTTC. Together with reference TRBV5-5 and TRBJ2-7, the CDR3 gives the full variable domain: DAGVTQSPTHLIKTRGQQVTLRCSPISGHKSVSWYQQVLGQGPQFIFQYYEKEERGRGNFPDRFSARQFPNYSSELNVNALLLGDSALYLCASSLDSAGGYEQYFGPGTRLTVT.

This clone appeared a few times. This sequence joins TRBV14 and TRBJ2-7; 11 bases map to TRBD1. The germline V gene encodes CDR1 SGHDN and CDR2 FVKESK. The CDR3 contains 15 residues. J was trimmed by 5 bases and V by 4 bases; bases with no gene match: 7. The CDR3 DNA reads TGTGCCAGCAGCCGGCCGGGACAGGGGGTAAACGAGCAGTACTTC. Translated: CASSRPGQGVNEQYF.